The 24 T cell receptor beta chains listed next were all sequenced from one sample in a study of control samples from healthy donors and cancer patients. Method: immunoSEQ multiplex PCR; TCRdb's copy keeps in-frame clones and lacks some. The sample has approximately 120,000 clones, 90% seen once. Sequencing input: blood. The receptors were gathered from a human donor in good health. The donor label of this sample is uncertain.

This chain uses TRBV10-3 with TRBJ2-1; D assignment may be TRBD1 or TRBD2 (5 bases each). Germline lookup yields CDR1 ENHRY and CDR2 SYGVKD. CDR3 size: 15 residues. The germline V and J ends were trimmed by 8 bases and 2 bases, with 16 bases remaining between them. The CDR3 DNA follows: TGTGCCATCGGGGGAAGGGACCGAACCTACAATGAGCAGTTCTTC. This sequence encodes CAIGGRDRTYNEQFF.

V gene TRBV6-5 combines with J gene TRBJ1-3; D ambiguous. The CDR3 is made up of 14 amino acids. Germline CDR1 reads MNHEY; CDR2 reads SVGAGI. Trimming removed 0 bases from V and 0 bases from J, with 3 bases in between. CDR3 residues: CASSYSDSGNTIYF. For the CDR3, the DNA is TGTGCCAGCAGTTACTCGGACTCTGGAAACACCATATATTTT.

Here the CDR3 reads CASSRNTAIYNEQFF. DNA of the CDR3: TGTGCCAGCAGCCGCAATACGGCAATCTACAATGAGCAGTTCTTC. This chain joins TRBV7-2 and TRBJ2-1; no clear D. CDR1 and CDR2 (germline): SGHTA, FQGNSA. Trimming took 5 bases from V and 3 from J, leaving 14 bases between them. CDR3 size: 15 residues.

V and J are TRBV6-4 and TRBJ2-7; possible D gene TRBD2, 6 bases. This CDR3 is 13 amino acids long. From germline, CDR1 is MRHNA and CDR2 SNTAGT. With 9 bases removed from V and 3 bases from J, the gap between germline ends came to 15 bases. The CDR3 coding sequence is TGTGCCAGTGTCCGGGACTCCCGCTACGAGCAGTACGTC. It translates to CASVRDSRYEQYV.

The chain carries TRBV11-1 and TRBJ1-6, with 9 bases lining up with TRBD1. The length of the CDR3 is 14 residues. Germline lookup yields CDR1 SGHAT and CDR2 FQDESV (reference sequence). The trim removed 5 bases at V and 10 bases at J, leaving 6 bases unmatched. This CDR3 reads CASSHTGGGSPLHF. CDR3 nucleotide sequence: TGTGCCAGCAGCCATACAGGGGGCGGATCACCCCTCCACTTT. The variable domain in full, completed from reference TRBV11-1 and TRBJ1-6, reads EAEVAQSPRYKITEKSQAVAFWCDPISGHATLYWYRQILGQGPELLVQFQDESVVDDSQLPKDRFSAERLKGVDSTLKIQPAELGDSAMYLCASSHTGGGSPLHFGNGTRLTVT.

The V gene is TRBV6-1, the J gene TRBJ2-1; D is possibly TRBD2 (5 bases). The CDR3 consists of 17 residues. The germline V gene encodes CDR1 MNHNS and CDR2 SASEGT. With 0 bases removed from V and 2 bases from J, the gap between germline ends came to 14 bases. CDR3 nucleotides: TGTGCCAGCAGTGAAGCGCACGGGGAGCTAACCTACAATGAGCAGTTCTTC. It codes for CASSEAHGELTYNEQFF.

The chain joins TRBV30 to TRBJ1-2; D gene uncertain. CDR1 and CDR2 (germline): GTSNPN, SVGIG (reference sequence). V was trimmed by 2 bases and J by 8 bases, leaving 15 bases between them. The CDR3 has 13 residues. The CDR3 sequence: CAWSSAAVWGYTF. The CDR3, as DNA: TGTGCCTGGAGTTCGGCAGCCGTTTGGGGCTACACCTTC.

The V gene is TRBV7-9, the J gene TRBJ1-3; D remains unclear. Trimming took off 4 bases at V and 4 bases at J, with 11 bases between the two ends. Germline CDR1 and CDR2: SEHNR and FQNEAQ (reference sequence). The CDR3 contains 14 residues. The CDR3 is CASSSPTGGNTIYF. The CDR3 DNA follows: TGTGCCAGCAGCTCCCCTACTGGAGGAAACACCATATATTTT.

This clone was observed a handful of times. The chain joins TRBV5-1 to TRBJ2-3; D possibly corresponds to TRBD2 (6 bases). The CDR3 sequence is 15 residues long. The germline V and J ends were trimmed by 2 bases and 1 base, with 11 bases remaining between them. Germline values: CDR1 SGHRS, CDR2 YFSETQ. The CDR3, as DNA: TGCGCCAGCAGCTTCACTACGGGGGGCACAGATACGCAGTATTTT. Translating it yields CASSFTTGGTDTQYF.

In its sample, this clone was seen a few times. The chain joins TRBV10-3 to TRBJ1-1, with D possibly matching TRBD1 (5 bases). Germline CDR1 is ENHRY and CDR2 is SYGVKD. CDR3 size: 15 residues. V was trimmed by 0 bases and J by 0 bases, leaving 8 bases between them. Written as DNA, the CDR3 is TGTGCCATCAGTGAGTCAGGACACCTGAACACTGAAGCTTTCTTT. Translation: CAISESGHLNTEAFF.

The chain uses TRBV7-3 and TRBJ2-5; D is undetermined. Trimming took off 0 bases at V and 5 bases at J, with 10 bases between the two ends. The CDR3 contains 14 residues. CDR1 is SGHTA and CDR2 is FQGTGA in the germline V gene. CDR3 loop: CASSLTGTLETQYF. The CDR3 DNA is TGTGCCAGCAGCTTAACGGGTACTCTCGAGACCCAGTACTTC.

J is TRBJ1-2 and V is TRBV5-4; 8 bases fit TRBD1. This CDR3 contains 14 residues. The germline V gene has CDR1 SGHNT and CDR2 YYREEE (reference sequence). The V and J ends lost 4 bases and 6 bases, in that order; junction bases with no gene match: 8. DNA of the CDR3: TGTGCCAGCAGCACTGGACAGGGCAGCCATGGCTACACCTTC. The encoded protein is CASSTGQGSHGYTF.

This chain links TRBV6-5 with TRBJ2-3; TRBD1 agrees at 7 bases. Germline CDR1 and CDR2: MNHEY and SVGAGI. CDR3 length: 14 residues. V trimming: 7 bases; J trimming: 2 bases; junction bases outside the gene matches: 6. CDR3 residues: CASIRDSHTDTQYF. The CDR3 coding sequence is TGTGCCAGCATTAGGGACAGCCACACAGATACGCAGTATTTT.

The V call is TRBV9, the J call TRBJ2-5, with a tentative D call TRBD2 (5 bases). The germline gives CDR1 SGDLS, CDR2 YYNGEE. The CDR3 runs to 15 residues. With 4 bases removed from V and 2 bases from J, the gap between germline ends came to 15 bases. The CDR3 is CASSSQERPQETQYF. The DNA for the CDR3 is TGTGCCAGCAGCTCCCAGGAGCGGCCTCAAGAGACCCAGTACTTC. The full variable domain, in which reference TRBV9 and TRBJ2-5 provide the parts outside the CDR3, is DSGVTQTPKHLITATGQRVTLRCSPRSGDLSVYWYQQSLDQGLQFLIQYYNGEERAKGNILERFSAQQFPDLHSELNLSSLELGDSALYFCASSSQERPQETQYFGPGTRLLVL.

The chain has TRBV6-2 or TRBV6-3 and TRBJ2-3, with 8 nucleotides matching TRBD2. The CDR3 contains 16 residues. Unmatched junction bases numbered 8, after V lost 2 bases and J lost 4 bases. Germline CDR1 and CDR2: MNHEY and SVGEGT. CDR3 nucleotides: TGTGCCAGCAGTTACCGACGGGGGGGCCAATCAGATACGCAGTATTTT. It is translated as CASSYRRGGQSDTQYF.

V gene TRBV6-5 combines with J gene TRBJ2-5; maybe TRBD1 (6 bases). The germline V gene has CDR1 MNHEY and CDR2 SVGAGI. The CDR3 is made up of 16 amino acids. Trimming removed 2 bases at V and 1 base at J, with 14 bases between. Here the CDR3 reads CASSYRRRGIQETQYF. The CDR3 bases are TGTGCCAGCAGTTACAGAAGAAGGGGGATCCAAGAGACCCAGTACTTC.

The genes are TRBV2 and TRBJ1-2; D gene ambiguous. This CDR3 has 13 amino acids. V lost 5 bases and J lost 1, with 8 bases in between. Germline CDR1 and CDR2: SNHLY and FYNNEI. The CDR3 bases are TGTGCCAGCAGTCTACAGTTTAACTATGGCTACACCTTC. It yields the protein CASSLQFNYGYTF.

This clone appeared a few times. The chain couples TRBV6-6 to TRBJ1-2, with no clear D. Germline assignment: CDR1 MNHNY and CDR2 SVGAGI (reference sequence). This CDR3 spans 13 amino acids. V was trimmed by 5 bases and J by 4 bases, leaving 11 bases between them. CDR3 in amino acids: CASSIEGGYGYTF. The DNA of the CDR3 is TGTGCCAGCAGTATTGAGGGTGGCTATGGCTACACCTTC.

The CDR3 DNA sequence: TGCGCCAGCCGTGGGACAGGGCGAGATTCACCCCTCCACTTT. Protein sequence: CASRGTGRDSPLHF. The chain links TRBV5-1 to TRBJ1-6, with 9 bases aligning to TRBD1. This CDR3 spans 14 amino acids. The V and J ends lost 7 bases and 8 bases, in that order; junction bases with no gene match: 7. Germline loops: CDR1 SGHRS, CDR2 YFSETQ.

The chain uses TRBV5-4 and TRBJ1-1; 7 bases fit TRBD1. The CDR3 runs 15 residues. V trimming: 3 bases; J trimming: 0 bases; junction bases outside the gene matches: 5. The germline CDR1 and CDR2 sequences are SGHNT and YYREEE (reference sequence). The CDR3 DNA follows: TGTGCCAGCAGCTGGGGACAGCAGATGAACACTGAAGCTTTCTTT. Residues: CASSWGQQMNTEAFF.

V is TRBV30 and J is TRBJ2-3, with TRBD1 identical over 7 bases. V gave up 2 bases and J gave up 4 bases; unmatched junction bases: 3. The germline V gene has CDR1 GTSNPN and CDR2 SVGIG (reference sequence). There are 13 residues in the CDR3. The CDR3 protein is CAWSLGTADTQYF. DNA for the CDR3: TGTGCCTGGAGTCTCGGGACAGCAGATACGCAGTATTTT.

The chain links TRBV30 to TRBJ1-1, with a tentative D call TRBD1 (6 bases). This CDR3 spans 15 amino acids. Per germline, CDR1 GTSNPN and CDR2 SVGIG (reference sequence). Trimming took off 0 bases at V and 7 bases at J, with 18 bases between the two ends. The DNA for the CDR3 is TGTGCCTGGAGTGTCGGGGGCCGCCCCACCGTTGAAGCTTTCTTT. Amino acid sequence: CAWSVGGRPTVEAFF.

This clone was found once. The J gene is TRBJ2-3, the V gene TRBV6-4; weak D call: TRBD2 (5 bases). The CDR3 has 13 amino acids. Germline V gene data show CDR1 as MRHNA and CDR2 as SNTAGT. V lost 2 bases and J 6 bases, leaving 9 bases between the germline ends. CDR3 residues: CASSDDQRDTQYF. CDR3 sequence (DNA): TGTGCCAGCAGTGACGACCAGCGGGATACGCAGTATTTT.

This chain links TRBV7-9 with TRBJ2-6; 9 positions match TRBD1. The germline V gene encodes CDR1 SEHNR and CDR2 FQNEAQ (reference sequence). The V segment lost 4 bases and the J segment 2 bases; nucleotides outside the gene matches: 9. This CDR3 spans 18 amino acids. The CDR3 protein is CASSSQPDRGAGANVLTF. In DNA, the CDR3 is TGTGCCAGCAGCTCGCAGCCCGACAGGGGGGCTGGGGCCAACGTCCTGACTTTC.